Listed here are 6 T cell receptor beta chains from one sample, sequenced in a study of blood T cell repertoires in COVID-19 (TCRdb year 2020). Library preparation used the immunoSEQ multiplex PCR assay. TCRdb took over this immuneACCESS table, retaining in-frame rearrangements with V and J assigned. Such tables are incomplete; in checked studies, under half of the missing clones stem from an unresolved V gene, and the remainder is unexplained. In all, the sample holds around 300,000 clones, and around 90% of those were seen once. The ten largest clones capture around 4.6% of the sample. Material: PBMCs or T cells enriched from blood (not recorded which). These receptors were taken from a man under 40 who had recovered from COVID-19.

The chain couples TRBV7-9 to TRBJ1-1, with D perhaps TRBD1 (6 bases). The CDR3 is 14 residues long. V lost 5 bases, J lost 1 base, and 11 bases lay in between. Germline lookup yields CDR1 SEHNR and CDR2 FQNEAQ (reference sequence). The DNA for the CDR3 is TGTGCCAGCAGCCCACCGGGACAGAACACTGAAGCTTTCTTT. Translated, it gives CASSPPGQNTEAFF.

The J gene is TRBJ2-2, the V gene TRBV28; D is unclear. Germline V gene sequence: CDR1 MDHEN, CDR2 SYDVKM. V was cut by 6 bases and J by 1 base, with 6 bases left in between. The CDR3 covers 13 residues. In DNA form, the CDR3 reads TGTGCCAGCAGGAACGGGAACACCGGGGAGCTGTTTTTT. Protein product: CASRNGNTGELFF.

Here the CDR3 reads CASSFSGASTDTQYF. CDR3 nucleotide sequence: TGTGCCAGCTCCTTTAGCGGGGCTAGCACAGATACGCAGTATTTT. The chain employs TRBV18 and TRBJ2-3, with 8 nucleotides matching TRBD2. This CDR3 is 15 amino acids long. CDR1 and CDR2 from the germline V gene are KGHSH and LQKENI. V was pared by 6 bases and J by 0 bases, with 5 bases of the junction left unmatched.

The chain carries TRBV19 and TRBJ2-1; 8 bases fit TRBD2. The CDR3 length is 17 residues. Per germline, CDR1 LNHDA and CDR2 SQIVND (reference sequence). V shed 5 bases and J 0 bases; nucleotides not matched to a gene: 9. CDR3 nucleotides: TGTGCCAGTAGTCAAGCTAGCGGGCGGAGCTCCTACAATGAGCAGTTCTTC. It translates to CASSQASGRSSYNEQFF.

V is TRBV28 and J is TRBJ1-5, with TRBD1 as a possible D gene (5 bases). The CDR3 is made up of 12 amino acids. V dropped 6 bases and J dropped 4 bases, with 7 bases sitting between them. Germline CDR1 MDHEN, CDR2 SYDVKM. This chain's CDR3 is CASRDTNQPQHF. Written as DNA, the CDR3 is TGTGCCAGCAGGGACACAAATCAGCCCCAGCATTTT.

V is TRBV5-4 and J is TRBJ1-6; D possibly corresponds to TRBD1 (6 bases). The germline gives CDR1 SGHNT, CDR2 YYREEE (reference sequence). V lost 4 bases and J 7 bases, leaving 15 bases between the germline ends. There are 15 residues in the CDR3. The CDR3 region has the DNA TGTGCCAGCAGCCTGGTAGGGGGGGGGAATTCACCCCTCCACTTT. Its translation is CASSLVGGGNSPLHF.